The 26 T cell receptor beta chains in this list originate from one sample, sequenced in a study of cytomegalovirus exposure and HLA in healthy donors. Both 60 Vbeta primers and 13 Jbeta primers went into the PCR. Method: immunoSEQ multiplex PCR; TCRdb's copy keeps in-frame clones and lacks some. This table holds around 180,000 clones, around 80% found once. The specimen sequenced was PBMCs. All receptors come from a woman aged 25 to 39 in good health and CMV-seropositive.

This clone has only one observation. CDR3 nucleotides: TGTGCCACCAGGCCGGGAGAGGCCTACGAGCAGTACTTC. Translating gives CATRPGEAYEQYF. The rearrangement links TRBV15 to TRBJ2-7; D is perhaps TRBD2 (6 bases). Germline values: CDR1 LNHNV, CDR2 YYDKDF (reference sequence). Trimming left V 6 bases short and J 2 bases short, with 11 bases between. This CDR3 spans 13 amino acids.

The chain joins TRBV7-8 to TRBJ2-3, with D uncertain. Trimming took 3 bases from V and 3 from J, leaving 7 bases between them. The CDR3 sequence is 13 residues long. The germline V gene has CDR1 SGHVS and CDR2 FQNEAQ. The CDR3 reads CASSFSVTDTQYF. In nucleotides, the CDR3 is TGTGCCAGCAGCTTCTCTGTGACAGATACGCAGTATTTT.

The chain recombines TRBV5-4 with TRBJ1-1; 7 nucleotides match TRBD1. V was clipped by 4 bases and J by 1 base; unmatched bases: 10. This CDR3 contains 16 residues. The germline V gene has CDR1 SGHNT and CDR2 YYREEE (reference sequence). Written as DNA, the CDR3 is TGTGCCAGCAGCCCGCCGGGGACAGAACAGAACACTGAAGCTTTCTTT. Amino acids: CASSPPGTEQNTEAFF. The full variable domain, with the rest looked up from reference TRBV5-4 and TRBJ1-1, is ETGVTQSPTHLIKTRGQQVTLRCSSQSGHNTVSWYQQALGQGPQFIFQYYREEENGRGNFPPRFSGLQFPNYSSELNVNALELDDSALYLCASSPPGTEQNTEAFFGQGTRLTVV.

The chain couples TRBV30 to TRBJ2-2, with 7 bases lining up with TRBD2. The CDR3 is 14 residues long. V gave up 2 bases and J gave up 4 bases; unmatched junction bases: 4. Germline values: CDR1 GTSNPN, CDR2 SVGIG (reference sequence). The CDR3 here is CAWSRTGGTGELFF. Here the CDR3 DNA reads TGTGCCTGGAGTCGAACGGGGGGCACCGGGGAGCTGTTTTTT. Variable domain in full (rest from reference TRBV30 and TRBJ2-2): SQTIHQWPATLVQPVGSPLSLECTVEGTSNPNLYWYRQAAGRGLQLLFYSVGIGQISSEVPQNLSASRPQDRQFILSSKKLLLSDSGFYLCAWSRTGGTGELFFGEGSRLTVL.

In its sample, this clone was seen a few times. J is TRBJ2-1 and V is TRBV5-1; 14 nucleotides agree with TRBD2. The CDR3 totals 16 residues. V lost 4 bases to trimming and J lost 9 bases; unmatched junction nucleotides: 9. Germline loops: CDR1 SGHRS, CDR2 YFSETQ. The CDR3 reads CASSLGTSGRGSEQFF. Here the CDR3 DNA reads TGCGCCAGCAGCCTCGGGACTAGCGGGAGAGGCAGTGAGCAGTTCTTC.

The chain links TRBV27 to TRBJ2-2, with TRBD2 matching 8 bases. Unmatched junction bases numbered 3, after V lost 3 bases and J lost 3 bases. CDR3 size: 15 residues. Germline loops: CDR1 MNHEY, CDR2 SMNVEV (reference sequence). CDR3 coding DNA: TGTGCCAGCAGTTTTAGCGGGGATTACACCGGGGAGCTGTTTTTT. This codes for CASSFSGDYTGELFF.

V gene TRBV13 combines with J gene TRBJ2-7, with D tentatively TRBD2 (5 bases). Per germline, CDR1 PRHDT and CDR2 FYEKMQ (reference sequence). V shed 8 bases and J shed 6 bases, with 17 bases lying between them. This CDR3 is built from 13 residues. The CDR3: CASLTNGIGEQYF. The CDR3 nucleotides are TGTGCCAGCTTGACTAATGGGATTGGCGAGCAGTACTTC.

The gene calls are TRBV7-8 and TRBJ2-1; TRBD2 aligns across 9 bases. J gave up 3 bases and V 4 bases, and 13 bases lay outside the gene matches. Germline CDR1 SGHVS, CDR2 FQNEAQ. The CDR3 sequence is 18 residues long. The CDR3 DNA sequence: TGTGCCAGCAGCTCGACTAGCGGCGGATTTTCTGACTACAATGAGCAGTTCTTC. It translates to CASSSTSGGFSDYNEQFF.

The V and J genes are TRBV6-1 and TRBJ2-1, with D possibly being TRBD2 (6 bases). This CDR3 has 15 residues. Trimming left V 0 bases short and J 5 bases short, with 11 bases between. CDR1 and CDR2 (germline): MNHNS, SASEGT. CDR3 region: CASSEARTKNNEQFF. The DNA of the CDR3 is TGTGCCAGCAGTGAAGCGCGGACTAAGAACAATGAGCAGTTCTTC.

The chain carries TRBV7-2 and TRBJ2-7; TRBD1 is a possible D gene (5 bases). Germline V gene lookup returns CDR1 SGHTA and CDR2 FQGNSA. Trimming left V 5 bases short and J 0 bases short, with 26 bases between. The CDR3 spans 19 residues. The CDR3 is CASSTPHTTGGISSYEQYF. The CDR3 nucleotides read TGTGCCAGCAGCACGCCACACACAACAGGTGGGATAAGCTCCTACGAGCAGTACTTC.

The chain employs TRBV10-3 and TRBJ2-3; D possibly corresponds to TRBD2 (6 bases). The CDR3 is made up of 13 amino acids. Trimming left V 2 bases short and J 3 bases short, with 6 bases between. Germline CDR1 ENHRY, CDR2 SYGVKD. The CDR3 DNA is TGTGCCATCAGTGAGGGAGGGACAGATACGCAGTATTTT. Translating gives CAISEGGTDTQYF.

V and J are TRBV6-5 and TRBJ2-7, with 9 nucleotides matching TRBD2. The CDR3 is 16 residues long. The germline V gene encodes CDR1 MNHEY and CDR2 SVGAGI. The ends lost 0 bases at V and 2 bases at J; junction bases unmatched: 5. CDR3 bases: TGTGCCAGCAGTTACTCGACCGGCGGGAGGGCCTACGAGCAGTACTTC. Amino acid sequence: CASSYSTGGRAYEQYF.

The chain uses TRBV19 and TRBJ1-4, with 11 bases matching TRBD1. From germline, CDR1 is LNHDA and CDR2 SQIVND (reference sequence). After removal of 6 bases from V and 6 bases from J, the junction contained 9 bases not matched to a gene. CDR3 size: 16 residues. The CDR3 DNA follows: TGTGCCAGTAGCCCGCCGGACAGGGGGCTAGATGAAAAACTGTTTTTT. It translates to CASSPPDRGLDEKLFF.

Turning to this clone: At one end the junction does not follow the germline gene, possibly because of a read error. CDR3 protein: CATSKDRPGGTEAFF. Here the CDR3 DNA reads TGTGCCACCTCAAAGGACCGCCCCGGGGGCACTGAAGCTTTCTTT. J is TRBJ1-1 and V is TRBV18; weak D call: TRBD1 (5 bases). This CDR3 is built from 15 residues. Per germline, CDR1 KGHSH and CDR2 LQKENI.

V gene TRBV27 combines with J gene TRBJ2-1; 9 bases map to TRBD2. Germline CDR1 and CDR2: MNHEY and SMNVEV (reference sequence). The trim removed 6 bases at V and 5 bases at J, leaving 8 bases unmatched. The CDR3 contains 15 residues. CDR3 coding DNA: TGTGCCAGCAGCCCCGTAGCGGGGGTAAACAATGAGCAGTTCTTC. Translated: CASSPVAGVNNEQFF.

The chain links TRBV5-1 to TRBJ2-7; 14 nucleotides align to TRBD2. Germline assignment: CDR1 SGHRS and CDR2 YFSETQ. Trimming took 4 bases from V and 7 from J; bases not matched to a gene: 10. The CDR3 length is 16 residues. CDR3 bases: TGCGCCAGCAGCCTAACCGGGACTAGCGGGAGTAGGGAGCAGTACTTC. This gives the protein CASSLTGTSGSREQYF.

The V call is TRBV5-3, the J call TRBJ2-3; 13 positions agree with TRBD2. TRBV5-3 is known as an ORF, though its function is uncertain. This CDR3 has 20 residues. J lost 1 base, V lost 3 bases, and 14 bases had no gene match. The CDR3 DNA follows: TGTGCCAGAAGCTACAGAAAAATCGGACTAGCGGGAGCTTGCACAGATACGCAGTATTTT. Translation: CARSYRKIGLAGACTDTQYF.

The chain carries TRBV7-2 and TRBJ2-3, with TRBD2 identical over 12 bases. With V trimmed by 4 bases and J by 4 bases, 6 bases remained unmatched. The V gene's germline CDR1 is SGHTA and CDR2 FQGNSA. The CDR3 is 16 residues long. Written as DNA, the CDR3 is TGTGCCAGCAGCTCCGGACTAGCGGGAAAGGCAGATACGCAGTATTTT. It encodes CASSSGLAGKADTQYF.

This clone appeared a single time. This chain links TRBV11-2 with TRBJ2-7, with TRBD1 matching 9 bases. With 3 bases clipped from V and 5 bases from J, the junction kept 8 bases outside the gene matches. Germline CDR1 reads SGHAT; CDR2 reads FQNNGV. The CDR3 runs 15 residues. The CDR3 nucleotides are TGTGCCAGCAGCTTGGGCTTGGGACAGGGACACGAGCAGTACTTC. Translation gives CASSLGLGQGHEQYF.

The table lists this clone with a count of one. The V and J genes are TRBV5-1 and TRBJ2-5; weak D call: TRBD2 (6 bases). CDR3 size: 15 residues. Germline V gene lookup returns CDR1 SGHRS and CDR2 YFSETQ. V shed 3 bases and J shed 3 bases, with 15 bases lying between them. The CDR3 DNA is TGCGCCAGCAGCTCCCTGCTCTCTAGCGAAGAGACCCAGTACTTC. Translation gives CASSSLLSSEETQYF.

This clone has a single count. This rearrangement joins TRBV29-1 to TRBJ2-1, with 10 bases aligning to TRBD1. CDR3 size: 17 residues. Germline V gives CDR1 SQVTM, CDR2 ANQGSEA. CDR3: CKLGTGASISSYNEQFF. The CDR3 nucleotides read TGCAAACTCGGGACAGGGGCCTCAATTAGCTCCTACAATGAGCAGTTCTTC.

CDR3: CASSRTVGTEAFF. CDR3 sequence (DNA): TGTGCCAGCAGCAGGACAGTTGGAACTGAAGCTTTCTTT. The gene calls are TRBV7-9 and TRBJ1-1; tentatively, D is TRBD1 (6 bases). This CDR3 is 13 amino acids long. Per the germline V gene, CDR1 is SEHNR and CDR2 is FQNEAQ (reference sequence). Deletions cut 5 bases from V and 5 bases from J, with 12 bases between. Full variable domain (rest looked up from reference TRBV7-9 and TRBJ1-1): DTGVSQNPRHKITKRGQNVTFRCDPISEHNRLYWYRQTLGQGPEFLTYFQNEAQLEKSRLLSDRFSAERPKGSFSTLEIQRTEQGDSAMYLCASSRTVGTEAFFGQGTRLTVV.

CDR3 sequence (DNA): TGTGCCAGCAGCTCTAATATCGGTGGGGCCAACGTCCTGACTTTC. This encodes CASSSNIGGANVLTF. The chain couples TRBV7-3 to TRBJ2-6; D is undetermined. CDR1 and CDR2 from the germline V gene are SGHTA and FQGTGA. CDR3 length: 15 amino acids. Deletions cut 4 bases from V and 3 bases from J, with 10 bases between.

V gene TRBV10-1 combines with J gene TRBJ1-1; the D gene is possibly TRBD1 (5 bases). This CDR3 has 13 amino acids. Trimming removed 6 bases from V and 2 bases from J, with 10 bases in between. Germline loops: CDR1 WNHNN, CDR2 SYGVQD (reference sequence). The CDR3 reads CASSLDRNTEAFF. The CDR3 DNA reads TGCGCCAGCAGCCTCGACAGAAACACTGAAGCTTTCTTT.

This sequence joins TRBV9 and TRBJ2-1; tentative D call: TRBD2 (5 bases). The CDR3 consists of 13 residues. Trimming pared 0 bases from V and 6 bases from J, leaving 7 bases between. The V gene's germline CDR1 is SGDLS and CDR2 YYNGEE. CDR3 residues: CASSVVGSNEQFF. CDR3 bases: TGTGCCAGCAGCGTAGTAGGGAGCAATGAGCAGTTCTTC. The full variable domain, its missing parts supplied by reference TRBV9 and TRBJ2-1, is DSGVTQTPKHLITATGQRVTLRCSPRSGDLSVYWYQQSLDQGLQFLIQYYNGEERAKGNILERFSAQQFPDLHSELNLSSLELGDSALYFCASSVVGSNEQFFGPGTRLTVL.

In DNA form, the CDR3 reads TGTGCCAGCAGCTTAGTCGGGGGGGATTATGAGCAGTTCTTC. Translated: CASSLVGGDYEQFF. The V and J genes are TRBV11-3 and TRBJ2-1; 8 nucleotides align to TRBD2. CDR3 length equals 14 residues. The germline gives CDR1 SGHNT, CDR2 YENEEA. The J segment lost 8 bases and the V segment lost 1 base, leaving 4 bases of the junction unmatched.